This T cell receptor beta chain was retrieved from a study of metastatic and nonmetastatic thyroid tumors. Background on the study: Repertoire comparison spanned blood and tumor or nodule tissue of malignant and benign thyroid patients. Study-level results: TCR beta diversity was reportedly significantly higher in malignant thyroid tumors than benign nodules, in blood and tumor.

Per the study methods: Between-group CDR3 differences, defined by clinicopathological status, yielded a distant-metastasis classifier for papillary thyroid cancer. TCRdb reanalyzed the PCR reads via MiXCR. These V and J calls are TCRdb output, not the study's own analysis. The top ten hold over 70% of the sample, which has around 20,000 clones, about 23% seen once. The germline V and J ends were trimmed by 8 bases and 1 base, with 17 bases remaining between them. Per the germline V gene, CDR1 is MRHNA and CDR2 is SNTAGT. This CDR3 contains 16 residues. No patient received treatment before thyroid surgery. Notes on this clone: What it binds is not known.

This chain joins TRBV6-4 and TRBJ2-2; tentative D call: TRBD1 (6 bases). This TCR derives from a male donor with papillary thyroid cancer or a benign thyroid nodule (not recorded which). Some clones in this sample may be carry-over from other donors' samples. The sample consisted of blood. This CDR3 reads CASEPSTGRNTGELFF. The CDR3, as DNA: TGTGCCAGCGAGCCTTCGACAGGACGGAACACCGGGGAGCTGTTTTTT.